Listed here are 21 T cell receptor beta chains from one sample, sequenced in a study of shared clonotypes between healthy human individuals. The table came from immunoSEQ multiplex PCR; TCRdb's copy has only in-frame clones and leaves some out. The repertoire has just over 2,000,000 clones, about 94% of them found once; the top ten carry 0.85% to 1.2%. Naive CD8 cells were CD45RO-negative, positively selected for CCR7, excluding terminally differentiated effector memory CD45RA+ cells. The specimen sequenced was naive CD8+ T cells sorted from blood. Source of these receptors: a man between 18 and 35 years old in good health.

Note on this clone: Other DNA sequences from this sample encode an identical CDR3 as well. The chain uses TRBV7-9 and TRBJ1-3; 7 nucleotides align to TRBD1. Germline CDR1 and CDR2: SEHNR and FQNEAQ (reference sequence). Trimming removed 3 bases from V and 3 bases from J; junction bases left unmatched: 2. The CDR3 is 14 amino acids. The CDR3 loop reads CASSLGDSGNTIYF. DNA of the CDR3: TGTGCCAGCAGCTTGGGGGACAGTGGAAACACCATATATTTT.

Concerning this clone itself: The identical CDR3 is also encoded by other nucleotide sequences in the sample. The chain uses TRBV5-6 and TRBJ2-1; 8 bases align to TRBD2. The CDR3 loop spans 15 amino acids. J was trimmed by 4 bases and V by 0 bases; bases with no gene match: 3. Germline CDR1 and CDR2: SGHDT and YYEEEE. The CDR3 is CASSLELAGYNEQFF. The DNA of the CDR3 is TGTGCCAGCAGCTTGGAGCTAGCGGGTTACAATGAGCAGTTCTTC.

The chain combines TRBV6-1 with TRBJ2-3; 9 nucleotides agree with TRBD2. This CDR3 spans 18 amino acids. The germline gives CDR1 MNHNS, CDR2 SASEGT. Germline trimming cut 1 base from V and 0 bases from J; bases unmatched to any gene: 8. The CDR3 region is CASSEDRDAGGSTDTQYF. The CDR3 DNA reads as TGTGCCAGCAGTGAAGATAGAGACGCGGGAGGGAGCACAGATACGCAGTATTTT.

This sequence joins TRBV6-4 and TRBJ2-3, with 9 bases matching TRBD2. Germline V gives CDR1 MRHNA, CDR2 SNTAGT. J gave up 3 bases and V 3 bases, and 7 bases lay outside the gene matches. CDR3 length: 16 residues. CDR3 amino acids: CASSERASGVTDTQYF. The CDR3 nucleotides are TGTGCCAGCAGTGAAAGGGCTAGCGGGGTTACAGATACGCAGTATTTT.

The chain links TRBV29-1 to TRBJ1-2; TRBD1 is a possible D gene (5 bases). The CDR3 spans 15 residues. Germline lookup yields CDR1 SQVTM and CDR2 ANQGSEA. The V and J ends lost 1 base and 0 bases respectively, with 12 bases between them. The CDR3 nucleotides read TGCAGCGTTGAAGTAGGGACTCAAGCTAACTATGGCTACACCTTC. It encodes CSVEVGTQANYGYTF.

The rearrangement joins TRBV2 to TRBJ2-7; 8 bases match TRBD1. The germline CDR1 and CDR2 sequences are SNHLY and FYNNEI. The CDR3 contains 14 residues. V lost 6 bases, J lost 7 bases, and 11 bases stayed unmatched. This CDR3 is CASSARDRSTEQYF. The CDR3 region has the DNA TGTGCCAGCAGCGCCCGGGACAGGTCCACGGAGCAGTACTTC. The full variable domain, with the rest looked up from reference TRBV2 and TRBJ2-7, is EPEVTQTPSHQVTQMGQEVILRCVPISNHLYFYWYRQILGQKVEFLVSFYNNEISEKSEIFDDQFSVERPDGSNFTLKIRSTKLEDSAMYFCASSARDRSTEQYFGPGTRLTVT.

A remark on this clone: At the DNA level, this CDR3 is encoded by other sequences in the same sample as well. CDR3 loop: CASSLSQGYEQYF. As DNA, the CDR3 is TGTGCCAGCAGCTTATCCCAGGGCTACGAGCAGTACTTC. V gene TRBV7-2 combines with J gene TRBJ2-7; D possibly corresponds to TRBD1 (5 bases). The CDR3 covers 13 residues. Trimming removed 2 bases from V and 3 bases from J, with 8 bases in between. The germline gives CDR1 SGHTA, CDR2 FQGNSA.

The rearrangement links TRBV19 to TRBJ1-5; TRBD1 matches at 11 bases. After removal of 2 bases from V and 0 bases from J, the junction contained 6 bases not matched to a gene. Germline lookup yields CDR1 LNHDA and CDR2 SQIVND (reference sequence). CDR3 size: 18 residues. CDR3 region: CASSIMGQGDYSNQPQHF. Here the CDR3 DNA reads TGTGCCAGTAGTATAATGGGACAGGGGGATTATAGCAATCAGCCCCAGCATTTT.

The CDR3 DNA is TGTGCCAGCAGCTTGGTACTTGACTACGAGCAGTACTTC. As protein: CASSLVLDYEQYF. The V gene is TRBV5-6, the J gene TRBJ2-7; D is unresolved. Germline V CDR1 and CDR2: SGHDT, YYEEEE. The CDR3 consists of 13 residues. Trimming left V 0 bases short and J 3 bases short, with 7 bases between.

The chain recombines TRBV6-5 with TRBJ2-1, with D hard to call. This CDR3 comprises 15 residues. Germline CDR1 reads MNHEY; CDR2 reads SVGAGI. The V and J ends lost 1 base and 0 bases respectively, with 7 bases between them. The DNA of the CDR3 is TGTGCCAGCAGTTACTTTGCCAGCTCCTACAATGAGCAGTTCTTC. Translating gives CASSYFASSYNEQFF.

The CDR3 sequence is CASTESGVGEQYF. DNA of the CDR3: TGTGCCAGCACGGAAAGCGGGGTAGGGGAGCAGTACTTC. The chain recombines TRBV27 with TRBJ2-7, with TRBD2 matching 7 bases. The trim removed 7 bases at V and 7 bases at J, leaving 10 bases unmatched. The CDR3 has 13 residues. Germline CDR1 is MNHEY and CDR2 is SMNVEV (reference sequence).

The V and J genes are TRBV11-2 and TRBJ2-5; D ambiguous. CDR1 and CDR2 from the germline V gene are SGHAT and FQNNGV. Trimming left V 5 bases short and J 1 base short, with 11 bases between. This CDR3 region has 14 residues. The CDR3 loop reads CASSIADFQETQYF. The CDR3 DNA reads TGTGCCAGCAGCATAGCTGACTTCCAAGAGACCCAGTACTTC.

The chain couples TRBV4-2 to TRBJ1-6; D unclear. This CDR3 has 18 amino acids. Between the trimmed V and J ends, which lost 0 bases and 0 bases, there was a span of 12 bases. In germline, CDR1 is LGHNA, CDR2 YNFKEQ. DNA for the CDR3: TGTGCCAGCAGCCAAGAGTTTGCCCTGAGCTCCTATAATTCACCCCTCCACTTT. Residues: CASSQEFALSSYNSPLHF.

The chain couples TRBV5-1 to TRBJ2-7; D is undetermined. The CDR3 runs to 15 residues. Germline-derived CDR1 and CDR2 are SGHRS and YFSETQ. The ends were cut back, 0 bases at V and 7 bases at J, with 17 bases in the middle. CDR3 DNA: TGCGCCAGCAGCTTGGAGGGTCTGGGCCTTGTGGAGCAGTACTTC. This sequence encodes CASSLEGLGLVEQYF.

The V and J genes are TRBV2 and TRBJ2-3; weak D call: TRBD2 (6 bases). Germline V gene lookup returns CDR1 SNHLY and CDR2 FYNNEI. The V end was cut by 7 bases, the J end by 2 bases, with 19 bases between. The CDR3 runs to 16 residues. The chain's CDR3 is CASNQYLALTTDTQYF. DNA of the CDR3: TGTGCCAGCAACCAATATCTAGCGCTTACCACAGATACGCAGTATTTT.

The gene calls are TRBV4-3 and TRBJ2-3; TRBD2 matches at 9 bases. The CDR3 is 17 amino acids. Germline CDR1 and CDR2: LGHNA and YSLEER. V lost 0 bases to trimming and J lost 7 bases; unmatched junction nucleotides: 11. CDR3 loop: CASSQDPERGEGHTQYF. In DNA form, the CDR3 reads TGCGCCAGCAGCCAAGATCCCGAGCGGGGGGAGGGCCATACGCAGTATTTT.

The CDR3 bases are TGTGCCAGCACCTTCTTTGGGCCTAACACCGGGGAGCTGTTTTTT. Protein: CASTFFGPNTGELFF. V is TRBV27 and J is TRBJ2-2, with no clear D. The CDR3 covers 15 residues. Trimming left V 7 bases short and J 2 bases short, with 14 bases between. Looked up from germline, CDR1 is MNHEY and CDR2 is SMNVEV (reference sequence).

This chain links TRBV29-1 with TRBJ2-1; D might be TRBD2 (6 bases). Germline loops: CDR1 SQVTM, CDR2 ANQGSEA. This CDR3 has 16 amino acids. Between the trimmed V and J ends, which lost 0 bases and 9 bases, there was a span of 21 bases. This chain's CDR3 is CSVEDQGSVSGLEQFF. The CDR3 nucleotides are TGCAGCGTTGAAGATCAGGGCTCGGTCAGCGGGCTTGAGCAGTTCTTC.

The V gene is TRBV4-3, the J gene TRBJ2-7; D might be TRBD1 or TRBD2, each matching 5 bases. This CDR3 spans 15 amino acids. V gave up 1 base and J gave up 3 bases, with 13 bases separating them. CDR1 LGHNA and CDR2 YSLEER come from the germline V gene. The CDR3 nucleotides are TGCGCCAGCAGCCAAGTACTAGGGACCTACTACGAGCAGTACTTC. This gives the protein CASSQVLGTYYEQYF.

This sequence joins TRBV19 and TRBJ2-7; 8 nucleotides line up with TRBD1. The CDR3 sequence is 14 residues long. The germline gives CDR1 LNHDA, CDR2 SQIVND (reference sequence). V lost 6 bases to trimming and J lost 3 bases; unmatched junction nucleotides: 7. The DNA of the CDR3 is TGTGCCAGTAGCGGACAGGGAGCCATCTACGAGCAGTACTTC. Translation: CASSGQGAIYEQYF.

V and J are TRBV6-5 and TRBJ1-2; 7 bases map to TRBD1. This CDR3 is 15 amino acids long. CDR1 and CDR2 (germline): MNHEY, SVGAGI. V was clipped by 5 bases and J by 6 bases; unmatched bases: 12. The DNA of the CDR3 is TGTGCCAGCAGTCCGCTGATGGTAGACAGGGATGGCTACACCTTC. It translates to CASSPLMVDRDGYTF.